This TCR beta chain was recorded in a study of blood T cell repertoires in COVID-19. About the study: The origin of the acute and convalescent COVID-19 samples was the United States, Italy and Spain. The analysed material was cDNA or gDNA that came from T cells, B-cell-depleted T cells, or PBMCs.

The CDR3 sequence is 15 residues long. Deletions cut 0 bases from V and 4 bases from J, with 10 bases between. In germline, CDR1 is LGHNA, CDR2 YNFKEQ. While infection was still active, Seattle patients were enrolled and then followed longitudinally. Original data processing: Estimates of nucleated cell counts were drawn from the amplification of reference gene primers. Measured with immunoSEQ multiplex PCR; TCRdb has only the in-frame clones, and not every one. The V and J calls and the clone size are those of that table, but D and trimming were determined from the DNA. This sample has hundreds of thousands of clones, with roughly 90% found just once.

The sequenced material came from peripheral blood. The chain employs TRBV4-2 and TRBJ2-1; tentative D call: TRBD1 (6 bases). The sequence was collected from a woman aged 25 to 39 with COVID-19, enrolled during active disease. The CDR3 protein is CASSQDRGQYNEQFF. The DNA of the CDR3 is TGTGCCAGCAGCCAAGATCGAGGACAGTACAATGAGCAGTTCTTC.